The rows below give T cell receptor beta chains drawn from one sample of a study of cytomegalovirus exposure and HLA in healthy donors. The method was immunoSEQ multiplex PCR; TCRdb's version includes in-frame clones alone and lacks a portion of them. Seen here are 95,000 to 130,000 clones, about four fifths observed once, and the top ten hold about 3.9%. The material sequenced was PBMCs. The receptors here all came from a woman in her 30s in good health and CMV-seronegative. Both conserved end residues are part of each CDR3. The D gene is left open where the match is weak. Expanded clones get a size class; other rows say once, few or many, or leave the size out.

>TRBV5-1|TRBJ2-7|15|NA|NA
CASSLRNQGFGEQYF
TGCGCCAGCAGCCTCCGGAACCAGGGGTTTGGGGAGCAGTACTTC
>TRBV6-5|TRBJ2-7|16|NA|TRBD1
CASSYRDRGKGYEQYF
TGTGCCAGCAGTTATCGGGACAGGGGGAAGGGCTACGAGCAGTACTTC
>TRBV30|TRBJ2-1|15|NA|TRBD2
CAWALGSGSNNEQFF
TGTGCCTGGGCCCTCGGTAGCGGGAGTAACAATGAGCAGTTCTTC
>TRBV27|TRBJ2-7|16|few|TRBD2
CASKSSGTSLNNEQYF
TGTGCCAGCAAATCTAGCGGGACCTCCCTGAATAACGAGCAGTACTTC
>TRBV15|TRBJ1-1|15|once|NA
CATSTPGGVNTEAFF
TGTGCCACCAGCACCCCCGGCGGGGTAAACACTGAAGCTTTCTTT
>TRBV29-1|TRBJ1-2|13|NA|TRBD1
CSVVGQGGYGYTF
TGCAGCGTTGTGGGACAGGGGGGCTATGGCTACACCTTC
>TRBV7-9|TRBJ2-3|16|NA|TRBD2
CASSAGLAGVGDTQYF
TGTGCCAGCAGCGCCGGACTAGCGGGAGTTGGGGATACGCAGTATTTT
>TRBV5-6|TRBJ1-1|17|few|TRBD1
CASSLDWQGALNTEAFF
TGTGCCAGCAGCTTGGATTGGCAGGGGGCCTTGAACACTGAAGCTTTCTTT
>TRBV18|TRBJ2-7|15|NA|TRBD1
CASSPYDRGHYEQYF
TGTGCCAGCTCACCATATGACAGGGGGCACTACGAGCAGTACTTC
>TRBV2|TRBJ1-2|15|NA|TRBD1
CASSEKGQGTRGYTF
TGTGCCAGCAGCGAGAAGGGACAGGGTACTCGGGGCTACACCTTC
>TRBV28|TRBJ1-6|16|NA|TRBD1
CASSTTRQGAGSPLHF
TGTGCCAGCAGCACCACCCGACAGGGGGCTGGTTCACCCCTCCACTTT
>TRBV9|TRBJ2-7|15|NA|TRBD1
CASSVEGQGSYEQYF
TGTGCCAGCAGCGTAGAAGGACAGGGGTCCTACGAGCAGTACTTC
>TRBV28|TRBJ1-5|14|NA|NA
CASSFGFNNPPQHF
TGTGCCAGCAGCTTCGGGTTTAACAATCCGCCCCAGCATTTT
>TRBV11-2|TRBJ2-1|11|NA|NA
CASSLRTVKFF
TGTGCCAGCAGCTTGAGAACCGTTAAGTTCTTC
>TRBV21-1|TRBJ1-2|16|NA|NA
CASSIDRGMANYGYTF
TGTGCCAGCAGTATTGACAGGGGGATGGCTAACTATGGCTACACCTTC
>TRBV5-4|TRBJ2-7|14|once|NA
CASSRDSSSYEQYF
TGTGCCAGCAGCCGGGACTCTAGCTCCTACGAGCAGTACTTC
>TRBV4-3|TRBJ1-1|15|NA|NA
CASSQAAVLNTEAFF
TGCGCCAGCAGCCAGGCGGCGGTCCTGAACACTGAAGCTTTCTTT
>TRBV28|TRBJ2-5|17|NA|TRBD2
CASSLGLAGGAGETQYF
TGTGCCAGCAGTCTGGGACTAGCGGGAGGGGCAGGAGAGACCCAGTACTTC
>TRBV9|TRBJ2-1|16|NA|TRBD2
CASSVSLAGGYNEQFF
TGTGCCAGCAGCGTAAGTCTAGCGGGAGGCTACAATGAGCAGTTCTTC
>TRBV27|TRBJ2-1|14|once|TRBD1
CASSSDRNYNEQFF
TGTGCCAGCAGTTCGGACAGGAACTACAATGAGCAGTTCTTC
>TRBV5-1|TRBJ1-1|14|NA|NA
CASSETVRGTEAFF
TGCGCCAGCAGCGAGACAGTTCGTGGCACTGAAGCTTTCTTT
>TRBV5-4|TRBJ2-3|17|NA|TRBD1
CASSLLIGTGGTDTQYF
TGTGCCAGCAGCTTGTTAATTGGGACAGGGGGCACAGATACGCAGTATTTT
>TRBV10-3|TRBJ2-7|12|few|NA
CAISEVGYEQYF
TGTGCCATCAGTGAGGTCGGCTACGAGCAGTACTTC
>TRBV7-9|TRBJ1-2|18|NA|TRBD1
CASSLPPVGTGGRRGYTF
TGTGCCAGCAGCTTACCCCCCGTAGGGACAGGGGGCAGAAGGGGCTACACCTTC
>TRBV11-2|TRBJ2-7|14|NA|TRBD1
CASSHGTGGFEQYF
TGTGCCAGCAGCCACGGGACAGGGGGCTTCGAGCAGTACTTC
>TRBV11-2|TRBJ2-1|17|few|TRBD1
CASSSTRDRERLNEQFF
TGTGCCAGCAGCTCTACCCGGGACAGGGAACGGTTAAATGAGCAGTTCTTC